This T cell receptor (beta chain) was identified in a study of blood T cell repertoires in COVID-19. About the research overall: The cDNA or gDNA used as material had been derived from T cells, B-cell-depleted T cells, or PBMCs.

After removal of 5 bases from V and 0 bases from J, the junction contained 11 bases not matched to a gene. The germline gives CDR1 SGHNT, CDR2 YYREEE (reference sequence). The CDR3 covers 17 residues. Per the study methods: Counts of nucleated cells, estimated from reference gene primer amplification, were obtained. Sequencing was performed with immunoSEQ multiplex PCR; in TCRdb, only in-frame clones are kept and a portion is missing. V, J and clone size reflect that table, while D and trimming were determined from the DNA. The sample has around 700,000 clones, about nine tenths seen once. V usage is TRBV5-4 and J usage is TRBJ1-3, with 7 bases that match TRBD1. The sequencing input was peripheral blood. This receptor was taken from a woman younger than 35 with acute or convalescent COVID-19. CDR3 amino acids: CASSPTGTVGSGNTIYF. The CDR3 region has the DNA TGTGCCAGCAGTCCCACCGGGACAGTGGGCTCTGGAAACACCATATATTTT.